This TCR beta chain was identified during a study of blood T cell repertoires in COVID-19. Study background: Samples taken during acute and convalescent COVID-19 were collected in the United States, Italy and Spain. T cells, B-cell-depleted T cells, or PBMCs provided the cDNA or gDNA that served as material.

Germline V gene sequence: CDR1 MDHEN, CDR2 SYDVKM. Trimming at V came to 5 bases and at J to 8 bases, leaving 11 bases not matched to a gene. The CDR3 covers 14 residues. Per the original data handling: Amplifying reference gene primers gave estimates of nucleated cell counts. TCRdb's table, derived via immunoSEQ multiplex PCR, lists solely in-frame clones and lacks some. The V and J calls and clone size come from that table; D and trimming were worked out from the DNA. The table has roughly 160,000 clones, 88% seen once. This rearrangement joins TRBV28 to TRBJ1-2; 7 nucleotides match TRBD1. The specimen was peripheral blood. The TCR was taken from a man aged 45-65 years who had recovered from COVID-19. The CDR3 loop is CASSLPSNRGGYTF. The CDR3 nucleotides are TGTGCCAGCAGTCTACCCTCTAACAGGGGCGGCTACACCTTC.